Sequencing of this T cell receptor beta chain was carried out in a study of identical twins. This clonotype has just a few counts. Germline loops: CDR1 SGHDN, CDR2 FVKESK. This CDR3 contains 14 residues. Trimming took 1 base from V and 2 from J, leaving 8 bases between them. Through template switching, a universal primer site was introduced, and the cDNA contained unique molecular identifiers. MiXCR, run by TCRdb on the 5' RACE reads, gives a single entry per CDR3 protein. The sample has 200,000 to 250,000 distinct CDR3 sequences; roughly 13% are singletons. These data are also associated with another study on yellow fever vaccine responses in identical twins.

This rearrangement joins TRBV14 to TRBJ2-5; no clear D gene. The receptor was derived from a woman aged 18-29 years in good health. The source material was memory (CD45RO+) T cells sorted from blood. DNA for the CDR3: TGTGCCAGCAGCCAAGGGGTGCCACAAGAGACCCAGTACTTC. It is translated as CASSQGVPQETQYF.